This T cell receptor (beta chain) was identified during a study of cytomegalovirus exposure and HLA in healthy donors (dated by TCRdb to 2017 to 2019). Looking at the study overall: An earlier analysis of around 600 of the donors reported about 290 Gb of sequence data and around 120 million unique TCR beta sequences from around 200 million T cells. Across under 500 genotyped donors of the cohort, an average of approximately 200,000 unique TCR beta nucleotide sequences per donor were sequenced, and 15% to 20% of those sequences were non-productive. Donor age, sex, ethnicity and CMV serostatus were compiled together with the repertoire data. Five DR-DQ haplotypes were treated as single units for association and clustering because of strong linkage in the cohort. A separate validation cohort of 100 to 150 different subjects was used in addition to the approximately 700-subject first cohort. Both class I and class II loci were covered by HLA typing, at four-digit resolution. The study profiled the T cell repertoires of 550 to 700 subjects by immunosequencing and related them to cytomegalovirus serostatus. The number of donors typed differed by locus, with roughly 629-640 for A, B, C, DRB1 and DQB1, over 500 for DQA1, approximately 570 for DPA1, and some 440 for DPB1. The genetic ancestry cluster associated with self-reported Caucasian donors included 81% of the roughly 360 genotyped donors. To predict cytomegalovirus infection status, the study brought together high-throughput TCR immunosequencing, statistical association of individual TCRs with disease status, and machine learning. A later analysis re-examined previously published TCR beta repertoires from hundreds of donors and added high-resolution HLA genotyping to investigate patterns of TCR occurrence. In an earlier analysis of 500 to 650 of the donors, high-throughput TCR beta sequencing was used to judge whether each TCR beta V gene segment behaved as functional or pseudogenic. A later genetic analysis used genome-wide SNP genotypes for about three fifths of the roughly 700 donors, treating that subset as a discovery cohort. Rather than using new phenotypic data, the later analysis identified candidate immune exposures from TCR beta sequences and from how often those sequences occurred across donors. All discovery cohort repertoires had been generated on a single sequencing platform. Roughly 300 gigabases of sequencing data and around 90 million unique TCR sequences made up an early release that covered 500 to 650 HLA-typed donors. The study aimed to test whether cataloging public T cell receptors could reveal signatures of past pathogen exposure. Points the paper makes about the study in general: A further reported finding was that TCR beta sequences accurately predicted the HLA-A and HLA-B alleles for most subjects in the first cohort. The study listed 150 to 200 TCR beta chains as associated with cytomegalovirus. According to a later analysis, most CMV-associated TCR beta chains appeared to be HLA-restricted, and the HLA associations seemed to be driven largely by CMV exposure. The classifier was reported to diagnose cytomegalovirus status with high specificity and sensitivity in both the original cohort and the validation cohort. Correlated functional status among segregating V segments might reflect linkage disequilibrium, but an unknown experimental factor could not be ruled out. About 17 rarely observed V segments, including chromosome 9 orphons, were excluded from the earlier analysis of approximately 500 of the donors because counts were too low. In a later analysis, the rate of TCR association differed among HLA loci, with DRB1 alleles having the most associated TCRs and HLA-C alleles having the fewest. An earlier analysis of around 540 of the donors showed that most TCR beta V segments appeared in productive rearrangements either about 90% or about 30% of the time, which broadly matched IMGT annotations. Some IMGT-functional V segments, including TRBV6-2 and TRBV6-3, could not be distinguished by the 87-base-pair reads and were therefore excluded. A later genetic analysis associated a missense DCLRE1C variant with V-gene and J-gene trimming of TCR beta chains, and an independent cohort replicated the association. Compared with equally common non-associated chains, HLA-associated TCR beta chains in a later analysis were more clonally expanded and had lower generation probabilities. It was suggested by the authors that the approach could potentially be generalized to other disease states and immunological phenotypes. The cohort was sequenced for TCR beta chains only, and without alpha or paired-chain data the features that could be detected were limited. Across donors, most TCR sequences were observed very rarely, whereas some public TCRs were present in many individuals. According to a later genetic analysis, donors in an Asian-associated ancestry cluster had fewer N-insertions in productive TCRs than the roughly 660-donor mean. At a false discovery rate of 0.05, a later analysis linked some 18,000 TCR beta sequences to specific HLA alleles. A group of highly shared sequence variants was considered likely to be a technical artifact of the sequencing pipeline. Roughly uniform sequencing depth across donors was assumed in presence/absence analyses, although this assumption may not hold. A few of the identified cytomegalovirus-associated TCR beta chains were confirmed in vitro to be specific for cytomegalovirus antigens. Assigning TCR associations to individual alleles was difficult when HLA alleles, especially DR and DQ, strongly co-occurred. Several of the top co-occurrence clusters appeared to be linked to parvovirus B19, influenza, CMV and Epstein-Barr virus, according to a later analysis. Because HLA typing was unavailable for some donors at each locus, only the typed subset was used in association tests. For the cohort, immune exposure information was limited to CMV serostatus.

Of note for this clone: There is no known antigen for this receptor. Base qualities are not at hand, and no much larger clone is one base apart.

In total, roughly 670 healthy bone marrow donors made up the cohort. Cohort members were all nominally healthy when sampled, although unrecorded immune exposures were likely present. The donor was CMV seropositive and belonged to the group of about 290 seropositive cohort members. A peripheral blood sample was collected from each donor, and TCR beta sequencing was performed on peripheral blood mononuclear cells. The Qiagen DNeasy Blood Extraction Kit was used to extract genomic DNA from the blood cell samples. Library preparation was by the immunoSEQ multiplex PCR assay. The multiplex PCR relied on a mix of 60 forward primers for TCR Vbeta segments and 13 reverse primers for TCR Jbeta segments. The CDR3 region of rearranged TCR beta genes was amplified from genomic DNA with a multiplex PCR assay. Amplified TCR beta libraries were sequenced as 87-base-pair reads on the Illumina HiSeq System. The authors processed their data as follows. A later analysis tallied 80 million to 95 million unique TCR beta chains across the roughly 610 repertoires, and approximately 12 million of those chains were shared by two or more donors. Raw reads were error-corrected and collapsed into unique sequences with a nearest-neighbor algorithm that merged closely related sequences to remove PCR and sequencing errors. V, D and J gene segments were assigned by aligning CDR3 sequences to IMGT reference sequences. For a sequence to be retained, at least a six-nucleotide match to both a V gene segment and a J gene segment was required. Rearrangements were called productive when the CDR3 lacked stop codons and stayed in frame with V and J; all others were non-productive. CDR3 was defined according to IMGT convention as the region running from the second conserved V-encoded cysteine to the conserved J-encoded phenylalanine. In an earlier analysis of around 600 of the donors, sequences lacking an unambiguous match to a single V gene segment were excluded. In an earlier analysis of some 590 of the donors, V segments were called functional above 56.7% productive rearrangements and were called segregating when the between-donor standard deviation exceeded 5%. A statistical classification framework was developed to diagnose cytomegalovirus status using the catalog of TCR beta chain sequences. In a later analysis, V and J genes were assigned by comparing TCR nucleotide sequences against IMGT/GENE-DB human TR gene sequences. Using the TCRdist pipeline, a later analysis assigned CDR3 sequences along with most-parsimonious VDJ recombination scenarios. A later analysis defined each TCR beta chain by its CDR3 amino acid sequence plus V-gene family, and excluded reads lacking a unique V-gene family. A later analysis removed 592 highly shared, low-generation-probability nucleotide sequences to deal with suspected cross-contamination and a sequencing artifact. In a later analysis, a clonal expansion index was calculated for each public chain from normalized within-repertoire ranks of inferred template counts. Generation probabilities in a later analysis came from a VDJ recombination model fitted to out-of-frame rearrangements, and those results were checked against IGoR. In a later analysis, hypergeometric tests were used to score TCR-TCR, TCR-HLA and TCR-CMV co-occurrence, with a repertoire-size bias correction applied to TCR pairs. A later analysis estimated false discovery rates by permuting HLA or CMV assignments 20 times. In a later analysis, co-occurring TCRs were grouped with DBSCAN, and TCRdist sequence similarity was added when clustering was performed within HLA-allele-positive subsets. Co-occurrence clustering excluded repertoires with fewer than 30,000 or more than 120,000 public chains, plus five with anomalous nucleotide sharing. Here the immuneACCESS table is served through TCRdb, limited to in-frame sequences with V and J called. Missing clones are a known gap in these copies; in checked studies unresolved V genes cover under half, and the rest lacks a known reason. That table is the source of V, J and clone size, and D and trimming were worked out from the DNA. Across this sample there are more than 200,000 clones, with 70% seen only once. Approximately 2.5% of the sample is in the top ten clones.

Taken from the germline V gene (reference sequence), the CDR1 and CDR2 loops are WNHNN and SYGVQD. V drops 2 bases and J drops 5 bases, leaving 16 bases in between. The CDR3 spans 16 residues, from the cysteine through the phenylalanine. Only the CDR3 part of the read is kept: 48 bases, read in frame from the first base. The sequence was obtained from a man aged 40-49 years in good health and CMV-seropositive. The V and J genes are TRBV10-1 and TRBJ1-5; the D gene is perhaps TRBD1, from 5 matching bases. Input material: PBMCs. The nucleotide sequence reads as follows: TGCGCCAGCAGTGAGAAAGCCCGACAGACAGATCAGCCCCAGCATTTT. The encoded protein is CASSEKARQTDQPQHF.